What follows are 6 T cell receptor beta chains derived from one specimen sequenced in a study of blood T cell repertoires in COVID-19. Clones were read by immunoSEQ multiplex PCR, and TCRdb kept only the in-frame ones, dropping some. Found here are about 79,000 clones, 75% to 90% of them singletons; the top ten hold about 15%. The sequenced material came from peripheral blood. All receptors come from a man between 65 and 79 years old with active or convalescent COVID-19.

In its sample, this clone was seen a few times. J is TRBJ2-7 and V is TRBV9; 9 positions match TRBD1. The CDR3 has 13 amino acids. CDR1 SGDLS and CDR2 YYNGEE come from the germline V gene. The junction had 4 bases not matched to a gene; V was cut back by 4 bases and J by 5 bases. Written as DNA, the CDR3 is TGTGCCAGCAGCCGGACAGGGGCCCACGAGCAGTACTTC. Protein sequence: CASSRTGAHEQYF. The full variable domain, with the rest looked up from reference TRBV9 and TRBJ2-7, is DSGVTQTPKHLITATGQRVTLRCSPRSGDLSVYWYQQSLDQGLQFLIQYYNGEERAKGNILERFSAQQFPDLHSELNLSSLELGDSALYFCASSRTGAHEQYFGPGTRLTVT.

The V gene is TRBV4-1, the J gene TRBJ2-1; D might be TRBD1 (6 bases). Germline V gene sequence: CDR1 MGHRA, CDR2 YSYEKL. Trimming cost V 4 bases and J 0 bases, with 16 bases left between them. The CDR3 totals 17 residues. The CDR3 loop reads CASSPRTVLSSYNEQFF. CDR3 nucleotide sequence: TGCGCCAGCAGCCCTCGGACAGTGCTAAGCTCCTACAATGAGCAGTTCTTC.

This chain joins TRBV5-4 and TRBJ2-1; TRBD1 is a possible D gene (6 bases). Trimming cost V 2 bases and J 0 bases, with 9 bases left between them. The germline gives CDR1 SGHNT, CDR2 YYREEE (reference sequence). CDR3 length equals 15 residues. CDR3 nucleotides: TGTGCCAGCAGCTTCTCCAGGGGCTCCTACAATGAGCAGTTCTTC. Encoded protein: CASSFSRGSYNEQFF.

This clone is a singleton in its sample. This sequence joins TRBV11-3 and TRBJ2-1, with 12 positions matching TRBD2. The CDR3 is 17 residues long. The germline CDR1 and CDR2 sequences are SGHNT and YENEEA. V shed 0 bases and J 7 bases; nucleotides not matched to a gene: 7. The CDR3 DNA is TGTGCCAGCAGCTTAGAGACTAGCGGGAGCCGAGGGAATGAGCAGTTCTTC. Translated: CASSLETSGSRGNEQFF.

This clone came up once. The chain is built from TRBV3-1 (or the pseudogene TRBV3-2) and TRBJ1-5; TRBD1 matches 10 bases. Germline V gene lookup returns CDR1 LGHDT and CDR2 YNNKEL (reference sequence). The CDR3 sequence is 18 residues long. V trimming: 2 bases; J trimming: 3 bases; junction bases outside the gene matches: 10. This CDR3 reads CASSQNEGTGVSNQPQHF. The CDR3 bases are TGTGCCAGCAGCCAAAACGAGGGGACAGGGGTTTCCAATCAGCCCCAGCATTTT.

J is TRBJ2-7 and V is TRBV5-4; D is undetermined. This CDR3 contains 14 residues. CDR1 and CDR2 from the germline V gene are SGHNT and YYREEE (reference sequence). V was clipped by 1 base and J by 4 bases, with 12 bases between them. The CDR3 loop reads CASSLRTEGYEQYF. DNA of the CDR3: TGTGCCAGCAGCTTGAGAACAGAAGGTTACGAGCAGTACTTC. The whole variable domain, remainder taken from reference TRBV5-4 and TRBJ2-7, is ETGVTQSPTHLIKTRGQQVTLRCSSQSGHNTVSWYQQALGQGPQFIFQYYREEENGRGNFPPRFSGLQFPNYSSELNVNALELDDSALYLCASSLRTEGYEQYFGPGTRLTVT.